This record concerns one TCR beta chain sequence. Primed by a sample-barcoded 5' primer and a J-beta primer mix, a second PCR proceeded for 7 to 11 cycles. TCRdb re-called the 5' RACE reads through MiXCR, storing one row per CDR3 protein. The profile shows around 750,000 distinct CDR3 sequences, around half of them singletons. The sample belongs to a study of blood T cells in healthy people across ages. The sequence derives from a man at least 80 years old in good health. Sequences were obtained from blood.

CDR3 residues: CASSRPRQGSSYEQYF. The CDR3 DNA sequence: TGTGCCAGCAGCCGACCCCGACAGGGGAGCTCCTACGAGCAGTACTTC. The chain employs TRBV6-2 or TRBV6-3 and TRBJ2-7; 8 bases agree with TRBD1. V lost 6 bases and J lost 0; bases outside the gene matches: 10. This CDR3 contains 16 residues. Looked up from germline, CDR1 is MNHEY and CDR2 is SVGEGT.